This T cell receptor beta chain was found in a study of blood T cell repertoires in COVID-19. About the study: Samples taken during acute and convalescent COVID-19 were collected in the United States, Italy and Spain. The analysed material was cDNA or gDNA that came from T cells, B-cell-depleted T cells, or PBMCs.

As to this clone: One end of the junction varies from germline; a read error may be responsible.

The length of the CDR3 is 13 residues. In germline, CDR1 is LNHDA, CDR2 SQIVND (reference sequence). Participants had their cohort set by participant-reported clinical history. Authors' data handling: Estimated nucleated cell counts came from reference gene primer amplification. Profiled with immunoSEQ multiplex PCR; TCRdb holds only in-frame clones, not every one. From that table come the V and J calls and clone size; the DNA was used to work out D and trimming. The sample yields nearly 250,000 clones, almost 85% seen once. The TCR originated in a woman aged 45-65 years with acute COVID-19. This chain joins TRBV19 and TRBJ1-2, with a tentative D call TRBD1 (6 bases). Sequenced material: PBMCs or T cells enriched from blood (not recorded which). The DNA for the CDR3 is TGTGCCAGTAGTGAAAAGCTACAGGGTATAGTATCTTTC. It yields the protein CASSEKLQGIVSF.